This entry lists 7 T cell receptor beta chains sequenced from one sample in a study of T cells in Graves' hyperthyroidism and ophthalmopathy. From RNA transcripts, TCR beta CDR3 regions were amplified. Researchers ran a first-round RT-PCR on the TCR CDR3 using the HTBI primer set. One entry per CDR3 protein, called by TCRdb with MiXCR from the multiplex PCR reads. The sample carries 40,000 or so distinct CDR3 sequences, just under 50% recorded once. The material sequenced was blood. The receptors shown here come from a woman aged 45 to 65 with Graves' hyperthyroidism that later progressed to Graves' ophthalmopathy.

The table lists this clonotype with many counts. In DNA, the CDR3 is TGTGCCAGCAGTTTAGCGGGAGTGGGGGAGACCCAGTACTTC. Translated: CASSLAGVGETQYF. V is TRBV12-3 or TRBV12-4 and J is TRBJ2-5; possible D gene TRBD2, 5 bases. V was trimmed by 0 bases and J by 5 bases, leaving 10 bases between them. The CDR3 consists of 14 residues.

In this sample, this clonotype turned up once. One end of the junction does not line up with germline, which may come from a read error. CDR3 sequence: CACSEGTGLARNIQYF. CDR3 sequence (DNA): TGTGCCTGCAGTGAGGGAACAGGCCTAGCCAGAAACATTCAGTACTTC. The V call is TRBV5-6, the J call TRBJ2-4; D possibly matches TRBD1 or TRBD2 (5 bases each). The CDR3 loop spans 16 amino acids. CDR1 is SGHDT and CDR2 is YYEEEE in the germline V gene.

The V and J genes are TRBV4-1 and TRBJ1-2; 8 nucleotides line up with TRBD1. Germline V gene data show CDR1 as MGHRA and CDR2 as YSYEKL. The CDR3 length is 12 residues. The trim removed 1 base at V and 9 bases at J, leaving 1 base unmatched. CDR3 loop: CASSQGTGSYTF. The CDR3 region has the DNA TGCGCCAGCAGCCAAGGGACAGGGAGCTACACCTTC.

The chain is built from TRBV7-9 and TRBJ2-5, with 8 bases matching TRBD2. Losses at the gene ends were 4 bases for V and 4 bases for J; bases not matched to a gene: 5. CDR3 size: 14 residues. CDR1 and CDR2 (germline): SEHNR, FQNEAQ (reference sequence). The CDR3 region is CASSSGTSGETQYF. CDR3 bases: TGTGCCAGCAGCTCCGGGACTAGTGGAGAGACCCAGTACTTC.

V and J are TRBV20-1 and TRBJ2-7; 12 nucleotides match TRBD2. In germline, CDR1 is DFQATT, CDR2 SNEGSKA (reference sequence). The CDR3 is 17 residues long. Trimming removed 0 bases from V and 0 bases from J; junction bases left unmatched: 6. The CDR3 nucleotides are TGCAGTGCTAGAGATGTAGCTAGCGGGAGGGACTCCTACGAGCAGTACTTC. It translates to CSARDVASGRDSYEQYF.

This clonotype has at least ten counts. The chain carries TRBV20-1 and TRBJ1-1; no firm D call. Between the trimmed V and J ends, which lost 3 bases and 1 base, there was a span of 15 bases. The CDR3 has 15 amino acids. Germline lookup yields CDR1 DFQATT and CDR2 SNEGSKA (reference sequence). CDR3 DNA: TGCAGTGCTAGGGTGGGTCTTCGCTCGAACACTGAAGCTTTCTTT. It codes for CSARVGLRSNTEAFF.

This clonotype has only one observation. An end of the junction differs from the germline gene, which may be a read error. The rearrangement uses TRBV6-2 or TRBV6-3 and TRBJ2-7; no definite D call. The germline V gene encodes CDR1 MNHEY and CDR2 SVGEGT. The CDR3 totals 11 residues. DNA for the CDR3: TGTTCCAGCACTTCTTACAATGAGCAGTACTTC. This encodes CSSTSYNEQYF.